This T cell receptor beta chain was identified during a study of CD8 T cells in ankylosing spondylitis (TCRdb year 2017). Regarding the research as a whole: The study set out to find disease-linked TCR variants by profiling T cell receptor beta repertoires in ankylosing spondylitis patients and healthy donors. The whole study cohort included over a hundred healthy donors and 25 or so ankylosing spondylitis patients. Peripheral blood samples were taken, and synovial fluid was additionally collected from ankylosing spondylitis patients.

The run used an Illumina HiSeq 2500. Quantitative 5'-RACE with molecular barcodes was the method used to prepare the TCR beta libraries. As for how the authors treated the data: A new computational method based on a probabilistic model of VDJ rearrangement was used to identify disease-linked TCR variants. Starting from the raw public reads, TCRdb applied fastp trimming at Q25, assembled clones with MiXCR and retained in-frame beta chains. One record per CDR3 amino acid sequence lists the most common genes and DNA. The V and J calls follow TCRdb's processing rather than the paper's. This sample has around 540,000 distinct CDR3 sequences in its table, and 12% of those were observed once. Of the sample, about 6.8% falls within the top ten clones. Concerning this clonotype: The antigen it recognizes is unknown. The sample holds no much larger clone one base away, and base qualities are not on file.

The junction carries 11 bases between V and J, which are trimmed by 0 bases and 8 bases respectively. The CDR3, cysteine through phenylalanine, is 14 amino acids long. Only CDR3 DNA is held: 42 bases, read in frame from base 1. The germline V gene yields SGHRS for CDR1 and YFSETQ for CDR2. Results the study describes overall, beyond this receptor: Some motif variants were previously reported in synovial fluid and blood of reactive arthritis patients, suggesting common disease-initiation mechanisms. A CD8+ phenotype was shown by the disease-linked clones, which were found at relatively low frequencies in peripheral blood. Significant enrichment of the disease-linked clones was reported in matched synovial fluid samples from ankylosing spondylitis patients. A TCR beta motif made up of several highly homologous amino acid variants appeared to be characteristic of blood from ankylosing spondylitis patients.

The sequence was obtained from a male donor with ankylosing spondylitis. The sample comprised blood, either unsorted or a sorted T cell fraction (not recorded which). The rearrangement joined TRBV5-1 to TRBJ1-4, with the identity of the D gene unclear. The CDR3: CASSLASEGEKLFF. The DNA reads as follows: TGCGCCAGCAGCTTGGCCTCGGAGGGAGAAAAACTGTTTTTT.